The present T cell receptor (beta chain) was sequenced within a study of blood T cells in healthy people across ages. With a J-beta primer mix and a sample-barcoded 5' primer, a second PCR ran roughly 6 to 11 cycles. MiXCR, run by TCRdb on the 5' RACE reads, gives a single entry per CDR3 protein. This sample has approximately 1.5 million distinct CDR3 sequences, with approximately 39% found just once. Germline values: CDR1 SGDLS, CDR2 YYNGEE. V was cut by 4 bases and J by 9 bases, with 20 bases left in between. The CDR3 loop spans 15 amino acids. The TCR comes from a young woman in good health. The chain employs TRBV9 and TRBJ2-1; D may be TRBD2 (6 bases). Sequenced input: blood. CDR3 loop: CASSPRAGPSGEQFF. The CDR3, as DNA: TGTGCCAGCAGCCCACGAGCGGGTCCGTCCGGTGAGCAGTTCTTC. Drawing the rest from reference TRBV9 and TRBJ2-1, the complete variable domain is DSGVTQTPKHLITATGQRVTLRCSPRSGDLSVYWYQQSLDQGLQFLIQYYNGEERAKGNILERFSAQQFPDLHSELNLSSLELGDSALYFCASSPRAGPSGEQFFGPGTRLTVL.